This T cell receptor (beta chain) derives from a study of cytotoxic CD8 clonotypes in ibrutinib-treated CLL. The wider study: The patients, about ten relapsed/refractory and approximately 14 treatment-naive, included around 17 who were IGHV unmutated.

This clone was picked up a small number of times. The antigen remains unidentified. Overall study results and limits: Clonality, elevated at ibrutinib response, dropped back toward baseline at progression. Public clonotypes, found uncommonly, either contracted or stayed stable on treatment.

Genomic DNA in a quantity of about 2.1 micrograms was derived from cryopreserved PBMCs for TCR beta libraries. Repertoires were generated with immunoSEQ multiplex PCR, while TCRdb's copy carries only in-frame clones and drops some. The profile shows tens of thousands of clones, 55% to 65% of them singletons. V lost 5 bases, J lost 5 bases, and 15 bases lay in between. This CDR3 spans 14 amino acids. CDR1 LNHDA and CDR2 SQIVND come from the germline V gene (reference sequence). The chain links TRBV19 to TRBJ1-2; maybe TRBD1 (5 bases). The receptor comes from a human donor with chronic lymphocytic leukemia. The specimen comprised PBMCs, sampled after 24 months of ibrutinib treatment. The CDR3, as DNA: TGTGCCAGTAGTTCCGGGACGTTACCTTATGGCTACACCTTC. Its protein product is CASSSGTLPYGYTF.